This section outlines one T cell receptor beta chain sequence together with its context. These data originate in a study of T cell changes during pregnancy in multiple sclerosis. TCRdb keeps only in-frame clones here, not all; method: immunoSEQ multiplex PCR. The sample holds 75,000 to 100,000 clones, 90% seen once. Per germline, CDR1 LNHDA and CDR2 SQIVND (reference sequence). V dropped 3 bases and J dropped 1 base, with 9 bases sitting between them. The CDR3 sequence is 14 residues long. The chain joins TRBV19 to TRBJ1-1; tentatively, D is TRBD1 (5 bases). The sample here was peripheral blood, taken in the second trimester of pregnancy. The receptor was isolated from a female donor in good health, enrolled as a control in a pregnancy study. CDR3 in amino acids: CASSIRGTNTEAFF. The CDR3 nucleotides are TGTGCCAGTAGTATTCGGGGGACGAACACTGAAGCTTTCTTT.